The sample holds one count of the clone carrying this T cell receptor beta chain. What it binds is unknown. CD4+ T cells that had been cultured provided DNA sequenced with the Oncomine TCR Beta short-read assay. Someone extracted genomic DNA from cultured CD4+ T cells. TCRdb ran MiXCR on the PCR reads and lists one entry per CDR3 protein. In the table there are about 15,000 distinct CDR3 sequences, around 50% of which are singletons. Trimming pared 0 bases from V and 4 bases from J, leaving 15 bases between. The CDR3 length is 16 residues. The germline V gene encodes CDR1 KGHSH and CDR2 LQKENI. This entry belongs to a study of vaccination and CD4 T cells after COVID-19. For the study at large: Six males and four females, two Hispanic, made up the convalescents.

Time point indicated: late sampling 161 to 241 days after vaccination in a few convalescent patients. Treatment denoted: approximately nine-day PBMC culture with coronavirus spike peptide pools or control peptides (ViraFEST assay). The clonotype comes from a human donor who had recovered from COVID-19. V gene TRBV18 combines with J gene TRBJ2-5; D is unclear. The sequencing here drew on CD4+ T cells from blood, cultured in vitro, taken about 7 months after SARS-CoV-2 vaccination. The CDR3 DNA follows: TGTGCCAGCTCACCACCGCGGTCCAAGGGTGGAGAGACCCAGTACTTC. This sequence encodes CASSPPRSKGGETQYF.